Listed here are 28 T cell receptor beta chains from one sample, sequenced in a study of blood T cell repertoires in COVID-19. Clones were sequenced by immunoSEQ multiplex PCR, and TCRdb holds only the in-frame ones, with some missing. This sample has about 150,000 clones; approximately 82% occur once, and the top ten carry about 7.8%. Material: peripheral blood. These TCRs come from a woman between 45 and 65 years old in a cohort sampled during active or convalescent COVID-19.

This clone was seen a handful of times. The CDR3 sequence is CASSTGGYEQYF. The DNA for the CDR3 is TGTGCCAGCAGCACCGGAGGGTACGAGCAGTACTTC. V and J are TRBV21-1 and TRBJ2-7; TRBD2, the table's D call, lacks a check against the DNA. TRBV21-1 is tagged as a pseudogene. CDR3 length: 12 residues.

The chain carries TRBV7-3 and TRBJ2-7, with 9 bases aligning to TRBD1. The CDR3 length is 16 residues. Germline CDR1 is SGHTA and CDR2 is FQGTGA. Trimming removed 1 base from V and 3 bases from J; junction bases left unmatched: 7. In DNA, the CDR3 is TGTGCCAGCAGCTTAAAACTGACGGGACAGGGCTACGAGCAGTACTTC. As protein: CASSLKLTGQGYEQYF.

The chain combines TRBV6-5 with TRBJ2-5, with D possibly TRBD2 on 7 matching bases. CDR1 and CDR2 from the germline V gene are MNHEY and SVGAGI. V was shortened by 7 bases and J by 3 bases, with 18 bases between the two germline ends. The CDR3 sequence is 15 residues long. The DNA for the CDR3 is TGTGCCAGCATAGGGGGAGGGGCGGGAGAAGAGACCCAGTACTTC. Its protein product is CASIGGGAGEETQYF.

The chain has TRBV12-3 or TRBV12-4 and TRBJ2-7; 8 bases map to TRBD1. V gave up 6 bases and J gave up 6 bases; unmatched junction bases: 7. CDR3 length equals 13 residues. The CDR3 nucleotides are TGTGCCAGCAGGCGGACAGGGTCTTTCGAGCAGTACTTC. As protein: CASRRTGSFEQYF.

This clone was counted once. The V call is TRBV2, the J call TRBJ1-2; 9 bases map to TRBD1. Trimming at V came to 6 bases and at J to 8 bases, leaving 13 bases not matched to a gene. This CDR3 region has 15 residues. Germline V gene lookup returns CDR1 SNHLY and CDR2 FYNNEI. CDR3 sequence: CASRTSPGTGSGYTF. The CDR3 nucleotides read TGTGCCAGCAGAACTTCCCCCGGGACAGGGTCCGGCTACACCTTC.

The rearrangement links TRBV5-1 to TRBJ1-1; D is unclear. Germline CDR1 reads SGHRS; CDR2 reads YFSETQ. This CDR3 spans 11 amino acids. V gave up 2 bases and J gave up 8 bases, with 7 bases separating them. This chain's CDR3 is CASSFAEEAFF. The CDR3 bases are TGCGCCAGCAGCTTCGCAGAAGAAGCTTTCTTT.

V and J are TRBV11-1 and TRBJ2-1; no clear D. The CDR3 covers 14 residues. V lost 5 bases and J 1 base, leaving 9 bases between the germline ends. Germline V gene data show CDR1 as SGHAT and CDR2 as FQDESV (reference sequence). The CDR3 region is CASSIIRSYNEQFF. DNA for the CDR3: TGTGCCAGCAGCATCATCCGGTCCTACAATGAGCAGTTCTTC. Full variable domain (outside the CDR3, taken from reference TRBV11-1 and TRBJ2-1): EAEVAQSPRYKITEKSQAVAFWCDPISGHATLYWYRQILGQGPELLVQFQDESVVDDSQLPKDRFSAERLKGVDSTLKIQPAELGDSAMYLCASSIIRSYNEQFFGPGTRLTVL.

The CDR3 sequence: CASSYAGEAPSYEQYF. The CDR3 DNA sequence: TGTGCCAGCAGTTACGCCGGGGAGGCCCCATCGTACGAGCAGTACTTC. The chain is built from TRBV6-5 and TRBJ2-7; maybe TRBD2 (6 bases). This CDR3 region has 16 residues. Germline values: CDR1 MNHEY, CDR2 SVGAGI. V lost 2 bases, J lost 4 bases, and 18 bases lay in between.

This CDR3 reads CASSLLGAVGLNQPQHF. The CDR3 nucleotides read TGTGCCAGCAGTTTATTAGGGGCGGTGGGGCTGAATCAGCCCCAGCATTTT. This chain connects TRBV27 to TRBJ1-5, with D perhaps TRBD1 (5 bases). CDR1 and CDR2 (germline): MNHEY, SMNVEV (reference sequence). Trimming shortened V by 1 base and J by 4 bases, and 17 bases separated the two germline ends. This CDR3 contains 17 residues.

The chain is built from TRBV2 and TRBJ2-7; TRBD2 matches at 13 bases. CDR1 and CDR2 from the germline V gene are SNHLY and FYNNEI. The CDR3 contains 15 residues. V lost 6 bases to trimming and J lost 9 bases; unmatched junction nucleotides: 11. CDR3 bases: TGTGCCAGCAGAATAGCCGGGACTAGCGGGGCTGGGCAGTACTTC. Its translation is CASRIAGTSGAGQYF.

The DNA for the CDR3 is TGTGCCAGTAGTATCCGGCCAGGCGCGATGAACACTGAAGCTTTCTTT. The encoded protein is CASSIRPGAMNTEAFF. This chain uses TRBV19 with TRBJ1-1; D not certain. Trimming took 3 bases from V and 0 from J, leaving 14 bases between them. The CDR3 sequence is 16 residues long. Germline lookup yields CDR1 LNHDA and CDR2 SQIVND (reference sequence).

The V and J genes are TRBV3-1 (or the pseudogene TRBV3-2) and TRBJ2-7; D is unclear. The CDR3 is 15 residues long. Germline lookup yields CDR1 LGHDT and CDR2 YNNKEL (reference sequence). Trimming left V 0 bases short and J 3 bases short, with 12 bases between. In DNA form, the CDR3 reads TGTGCCAGCAGCCAAGATCAGGCGTTTTACTACGAGCAGTACTTC. It is translated as CASSQDQAFYYEQYF.

This chain joins TRBV5-1 and TRBJ1-5, with D perhaps TRBD1 (6 bases). The CDR3 sequence is 13 residues long. Germline CDR1 is SGHRS and CDR2 is YFSETQ. Trimming took off 3 bases at V and 5 bases at J, with 9 bases between the two ends. The CDR3 region has the DNA TGCGCCAGCAGCTGGGCAGGGGATCAGCCCCAGCATTTT. Its translation: CASSWAGDQPQHF.

The rearrangement links TRBV7-9 to TRBJ1-2, with D possibly TRBD1 on 6 matching bases. Germline values: CDR1 SEHNR, CDR2 FQNEAQ (reference sequence). V lost 5 bases to trimming and J lost 7 bases, with 14 bases between them. The CDR3 contains 13 residues. The CDR3 region is CASSPAGDGGYTF. CDR3 DNA sequence: TGTGCCAGCAGCCCCGCAGGGGATGGTGGCTACACCTTC. Supplemented by reference TRBV7-9 and TRBJ1-2, the full variable domain reads DTGVSQNPRHKITKRGQNVTFRCDPISEHNRLYWYRQTLGQGPEFLTYFQNEAQLEKSRLLSDRFSAERPKGSFSTLEIQRTEQGDSAMYLCASSPAGDGGYTFGSGTRLTVV.

The chain carries TRBV18 and TRBJ1-4; TRBD1 matches 8 bases. J lost 7 bases, V lost 5 bases, and 12 bases had no gene match. Germline CDR1 reads KGHSH; CDR2 reads LQKENI. CDR3 length equals 16 residues. The CDR3: CASSMGQAANGEKLFF. CDR3 bases: TGTGCCAGCTCAATGGGACAGGCGGCGAATGGTGAAAAACTGTTTTTT. The complete variable domain, with remaining parts taken from reference TRBV18 and TRBJ1-4, reads NAGVMQNPRHLVRRRGQEARLRCSPMKGHSHVYWYRQLPEEGLKFMVYLQKENIIDESGMPKERFSAEFPKEGPSILRIQQVVRGDSAAYFCASSMGQAANGEKLFFGSGTQLSVL.

As regards this clone: In the same sample, other DNA sequences code for this CDR3. The chain is built from TRBV6-5 and TRBJ2-7; D perhaps matches TRBD1 (5 bases). From germline, CDR1 is MNHEY and CDR2 SVGAGI. The ends were cut back, 4 bases at V and 2 bases at J, with 12 bases in the middle. The CDR3 spans 14 residues. The chain's CDR3 is CASSSQGGPYEQYF. The CDR3 DNA is TGTGCCAGCAGTTCTCAGGGTGGACCCTACGAGCAGTACTTC.

The V call is TRBV10-3, the J call TRBJ2-3; D is uncertain. Trimming left V 6 bases short and J 0 bases short, with 22 bases between. Germline CDR1 is ENHRY and CDR2 is SYGVKD. The CDR3 is made up of 18 amino acids. As DNA, the CDR3 is TGTGCCATCAGGATCGCGAGAAGTTTAAATATAAGCACAGATACGCAGTATTTT. Translation gives CAIRIARSLNISTDTQYF.

The chain is built from TRBV5-1 and TRBJ2-6; 10 bases fit TRBD1. The germline CDR1 and CDR2 sequences are SGHRS and YFSETQ. The CDR3 is 16 amino acids. V was pared by 3 bases and J by 4 bases, with 4 bases of the junction left unmatched. CDR3 residues: CASSSGQGNGANVLTF. DNA for the CDR3: TGCGCCAGCAGCTCGGGACAGGGGAACGGGGCCAACGTCCTGACTTTC.

The CDR3 nucleotides read TGTGCCAGCAGTTTAGACAGGGGTAATCAGCCCCAGCATTTT. Its protein product is CASSLDRGNQPQHF. The gene calls are TRBV6-5 and TRBJ1-5; 8 bases are a match to TRBD1. Germline assignment: CDR1 MNHEY and CDR2 SVGAGI. Trimming removed 4 bases from V and 4 bases from J; junction bases left unmatched: 3. This CDR3 has 14 residues.

V and J are TRBV29-1 and TRBJ2-1, with D possibly TRBD1 on 8 matching bases. Germline CDR1 SQVTM, CDR2 ANQGSEA. The CDR3 sequence is 15 residues long. V was clipped by 7 bases and J by 7 bases, with 23 bases between them. The CDR3 region is CSAPAGTGGRNEQFF. DNA of the CDR3: TGCAGCGCGCCCGCCGGGACAGGCGGGAGAAATGAGCAGTTCTTC.

V gene TRBV7-9 combines with J gene TRBJ1-4; 7 bases fit TRBD1. The CDR3 is 13 residues long. From germline, CDR1 is SEHNR and CDR2 FQNEAQ (reference sequence). V trimming: 4 bases; J trimming: 8 bases; junction bases outside the gene matches: 4. The CDR3 protein is CASSSGTVEKLFF. CDR3 nucleotides: TGTGCCAGCAGCTCCGGGACAGTCGAAAAACTGTTTTTT.

The gene calls are TRBV6-2 or TRBV6-3 and TRBJ1-5, with 8 bases identical to TRBD1. The CDR3 spans 16 residues. CDR1 is MNHEY and CDR2 is SVGEGT in the germline V gene. V gave up 2 bases and J gave up 4 bases; unmatched junction bases: 7. CDR3 nucleotides: TGTGCCAGCAGTTACCTGGGACAGGCCTTTAATCAGCCCCAGCATTTT. This encodes CASSYLGQAFNQPQHF.

The chain has TRBV19 and TRBJ2-3; D might be TRBD1 (5 bases). Germline V gene sequence: CDR1 LNHDA, CDR2 SQIVND (reference sequence). Trimming removed 11 bases at V and 4 bases at J, with 16 bases between. The CDR3 totals 13 residues. This chain's CDR3 is CAGSTGPSDTQYF. The CDR3 bases are TGTGCCGGATCAACAGGCCCCTCAGATACGCAGTATTTT.

The CDR3, as DNA: TGTGCCAGCAGCCAAGACATAGGGGGTCATCAGCCCCAGCATTTT. Amino acid sequence: CASSQDIGGHQPQHF. The chain links TRBV14 to TRBJ1-5, with a tentative D call TRBD1 (6 bases). Germline CDR1 and CDR2: SGHDN and FVKESK. V was clipped by 0 bases and J by 5 bases, with 11 bases between them. The CDR3 contains 15 residues.

The V call is TRBV5-1, the J call TRBJ1-4; D is possibly TRBD1 (6 bases). CDR1 is SGHRS, CDR2 YFSETQ, per germline. The CDR3 covers 14 residues. Trimming took 2 bases from V and 8 from J, leaving 13 bases between them. The CDR3 DNA is TGCGCCAGCAGCTTAGGCCAGGGGAAGGAAAAACTGTTTTTT. Protein sequence: CASSLGQGKEKLFF.

The chain employs TRBV19 and TRBJ1-5; D remains ambiguous. Deletions cut 5 bases from V and 11 bases from J, with 16 bases between. The CDR3 is 13 residues long. Per germline, CDR1 LNHDA and CDR2 SQIVND (reference sequence). Here the CDR3 DNA reads TGTGCCAGTAGTTCCCCCGGGGTCCGGACCCAGCATTTT. Translated: CASSSPGVRTQHF.

The gene calls are TRBV19 and TRBJ2-3; TRBD1 aligns across 8 bases. The CDR3 contains 16 residues. CDR1 and CDR2 from the germline V gene are LNHDA and SQIVND (reference sequence). V trimming: 3 bases; J trimming: 3 bases; junction bases outside the gene matches: 8. CDR3 loop: CASSIVRTGRTDTQYF. Here the CDR3 DNA reads TGTGCCAGTAGTATTGTGCGGACAGGGCGGACAGATACGCAGTATTTT.

V gene TRBV19 combines with J gene TRBJ1-2; D may be TRBD1 (6 bases). Germline loops: CDR1 LNHDA, CDR2 SQIVND (reference sequence). V was trimmed by 3 bases and J by 5 bases, leaving 16 bases between them. The CDR3 runs 15 residues. The CDR3 spells CASSIGTTQGYGYTF. DNA of the CDR3: TGTGCCAGTAGTATCGGGACGACCCAGGGGTATGGCTACACCTTC. The full variable domain, with the rest looked up from reference TRBV19 and TRBJ1-2, is DGGITQSPKYLFRKEGQNVTLSCEQNLNHDAMYWYRQDPGQGLRLIYYSQIVNDFQKGDIAEGYSVSREKKESFPLTVTSAQKNPTAFYLCASSIGTTQGYGYTFGSGTRLTVV.